This TCR beta chain was recovered during a study of shared clonotypes between healthy human individuals. Using immunoSEQ multiplex PCR, the repertoire was profiled, and TCRdb retains in-frame clones only, with some absent. The table has some 2.1 million clones, around 93% seen once. J was trimmed by 6 bases and V by 5 bases; bases with no gene match: 8. CDR1 and CDR2 from the germline V gene are SEHNR and FQNEAQ (reference sequence). The CDR3 totals 14 residues. Terminally differentiated effector memory CD45RA+ cells were left out of the naive CD8 fraction, which was CD45RO-negative and positively selected for CCR7.

The chain carries TRBV7-9 and TRBJ1-2, with TRBD1 matching over 8 bases. The source material was naive CD8+ T cells from PBMCs. This clonotype was obtained from a man between 18 and 29 years old in good health. Some clones in this sample may be carry-over from other donors' samples. The chain's CDR3 is CASSPATGANGYTF. CDR3 DNA sequence: TGTGCCAGCAGCCCGGCGACAGGGGCGAATGGCTACACCTTC.